These 24 T cell receptor beta chains originate from one sample sequenced in a study of blood T cell repertoires in COVID-19. Generated by immunoSEQ multiplex PCR, the TCRdb table keeps only in-frame clones and is missing some. There are under 300,000 clones in the sample; 85% to 90% occur only once, and about 3.5% lies in the top ten. The sample was peripheral blood. All receptors come from a man between 18 and 29 years old with active or convalescent COVID-19.

V usage is TRBV24-1 and J usage is TRBJ2-2; tentatively, D is TRBD2 (6 bases). CDR1 and CDR2 (germline): KGHDR, SFDVKD. The length of the CDR3 is 14 residues. The V end lost 12 bases, the J end lost 2 bases, and 15 bases lay between the germline ends. Here the CDR3 reads CAYLSGLNTGELFF. In nucleotides, the CDR3 is TGTGCCTACCTAAGCGGGTTAAACACCGGGGAGCTGTTTTTT.

The chain links TRBV28 to TRBJ2-5, with D perhaps matching TRBD1 (5 bases). Trimming took off 5 bases at V and 1 base at J, with 14 bases between the two ends. The CDR3 is 15 amino acids. CDR1 and CDR2 from the germline V gene are MDHEN and SYDVKM. The CDR3 DNA reads as TGTGCCAGCAGTGGGGCAGCAAGACTCCAAGAGACCCAGTACTTC. It specifies CASSGAARLQETQYF.

V is TRBV27 and J is TRBJ2-7, with 8 bases matching TRBD1. The CDR3 runs to 12 residues. The V gene's germline CDR1 is MNHEY and CDR2 SMNVEV (reference sequence). V lost 6 bases and J lost 2; bases outside the gene matches: 0. DNA for the CDR3: TGTGCCAGCAGGGGACAGGCCTACGAGCAGTACTTC. This encodes CASRGQAYEQYF.

As DNA, the CDR3 is TGTGCCAGCAGCCCCTCCACGCTCGACAGGGGCGACACCTACGAGCAGTACTTC. Its protein product is CASSPSTLDRGDTYEQYF. The chain couples TRBV13 to TRBJ2-7; 8 bases are a match to TRBD1. The germline gives CDR1 PRHDT, CDR2 FYEKMQ (reference sequence). The V gene end was trimmed by 5 bases and the J gene end by 2 bases; junction bases not matched to a gene: 17. The CDR3 has 18 residues.

The chain combines TRBV28 with TRBJ1-2, with D possibly matching TRBD1 (6 bases). The CDR3 sequence is 12 residues long. Germline CDR1 is MDHEN and CDR2 is SYDVKM. V shed 6 bases and J shed 7 bases, with 12 bases lying between them. The CDR3 region has the DNA TGTGCCAGCAGCTCAGGGGCAGGTGGCTACACCTTC. Protein sequence: CASSSGAGGYTF.

The chain uses TRBV27 and TRBJ2-3; the match to TRBD1 covers 9 bases. CDR1 and CDR2 from the germline V gene are MNHEY and SMNVEV (reference sequence). After removal of 4 bases from V and 4 bases from J, the junction contained 15 bases not matched to a gene. The length of the CDR3 is 18 residues. The CDR3 region is CASSSVGQGGGTADTQYF. The CDR3 coding sequence is TGTGCCAGCAGTTCCGTGGGACAGGGAGGAGGCACGGCAGATACGCAGTATTTT.

The rearrangement uses TRBV10-1 and TRBJ2-3; a weak D match, TRBD1 (6 bases). This CDR3 is 14 amino acids long. The V gene lost 4 bases and the J gene lost 2 bases, with 10 bases spanning the gap. CDR1 and CDR2 (germline): WNHNN, SYGVQD (reference sequence). Here the CDR3 reads CASSVDSHTDTQYF. The DNA for the CDR3 is TGCGCCAGCAGTGTGGACAGCCACACAGATACGCAGTATTTT.

This sequence joins TRBV12-3 or TRBV12-4 and TRBJ1-6; D may be TRBD1 (5 bases). This CDR3 contains 12 residues. Trimming left V 3 bases short and J 12 bases short, with 9 bases between. The CDR3 is CASSFGGEPLHF. CDR3 bases: TGTGCCAGCAGTTTTGGGGGGGAACCCCTCCACTTT.

The genes are TRBV10-2 and TRBJ2-2; D may be TRBD2 (6 bases). The CDR3 totals 12 residues. V gave up 6 bases and J gave up 7 bases, with 9 bases separating them. From germline, CDR1 is WSHSY and CDR2 SAAADI. CDR3 sequence reads: CASRRLGGELFF. The CDR3 DNA is TGCGCCAGCAGAAGACTAGGCGGGGAGCTGTTTTTT.

This chain joins TRBV11-1 and TRBJ1-1; 9 bases map to TRBD1. This CDR3 is 15 amino acids long. Germline lookup yields CDR1 SGHAT and CDR2 FQDESV (reference sequence). V lost 5 bases and J lost 7; bases outside the gene matches: 11. The CDR3 loop reads CASSPVSTGGDEAFF. CDR3 nucleotide sequence: TGTGCCAGCAGCCCCGTTTCGACAGGGGGGGATGAAGCTTTCTTT.

V and J are TRBV2 and TRBJ2-2, with 7 positions matching TRBD2. V shed 10 bases and J 2 bases; nucleotides not matched to a gene: 4. Germline CDR1 SNHLY, CDR2 FYNNEI. The CDR3 extends over 13 amino acids. The CDR3 nucleotides read TGTGCCATCCGGGGGGATAACACCGGGGAGCTGTTTTTT. As protein: CAIRGDNTGELFF. The full variable domain, its missing parts supplied by reference TRBV2 and TRBJ2-2, is EPEVTQTPSHQVTQMGQEVILRCVPISNHLYFYWYRQILGQKVEFLVSFYNNEISEKSEIFDDQFSVERPDGSNFTLKIRSTKLEDSAMYFCAIRGDNTGELFFGEGSRLTVL.

This rearrangement joins TRBV11-1 to TRBJ2-2; D is unresolved. The CDR3 is 14 amino acids. Germline loops: CDR1 SGHAT, CDR2 FQDESV (reference sequence). The V end lost 5 bases, the J end lost 3 bases, and 10 bases lay between the germline ends. CDR3 amino acids: CASSPARHTGELFF. The CDR3 DNA follows: TGTGCCAGCAGCCCGGCCAGGCACACCGGGGAGCTGTTTTTT.

The chain employs TRBV23-1 and TRBJ1-5; D ambiguous. TRBV23-1 is filed as an ORF, its function uncertain. The CDR3 contains 11 residues. V gave up 9 bases and J gave up 6 bases, with 9 bases separating them. CDR3 nucleotide sequence: TGCGCCAGTCCACGGGTTCAGCCCCAGCATTTT. It yields the protein CASPRVQPQHF.

V and J are TRBV10-3 and TRBJ2-7; 11 bases map to TRBD1. The CDR3 totals 14 residues. V gave up 4 bases and J gave up 4 bases; unmatched junction bases: 3. Germline CDR1 and CDR2: ENHRY and SYGVKD. CDR3 DNA: TGTGCCATCAGTGTAGGGGACAGGGGGTACGAGCAGTACTTC. The encoded protein is CAISVGDRGYEQYF.

The rearrangement uses TRBV4-2 and TRBJ1-4; 9 nucleotides align to TRBD1. The germline gives CDR1 LGHNA, CDR2 YNFKEQ. This CDR3 is 15 amino acids long. Trimming removed 1 base from V and 7 bases from J; junction bases left unmatched: 4. This chain's CDR3 is CASSQGGQGSEKLFF. DNA of the CDR3: TGTGCCAGCAGCCAAGGGGGACAGGGAAGTGAAAAACTGTTTTTT.

This chain uses TRBV7-9 with TRBJ1-4; D may be TRBD1 (6 bases). This CDR3 spans 15 amino acids. Germline-derived CDR1 and CDR2 are SEHNR and FQNEAQ (reference sequence). V lost 5 bases, J lost 8 bases, and 18 bases lay in between. The CDR3 DNA reads TGTGCCAGCAGCCCTATGGGGGGGGGCAAGGAAAAACTGTTTTTT. This gives the protein CASSPMGGGKEKLFF.

V and J are TRBV7-2 and TRBJ1-2; no reliable D call. The CDR3 covers 16 residues. The germline gives CDR1 SGHTA, CDR2 FQGNSA. The ends were cut back, 2 bases at V and 0 bases at J, with 13 bases in the middle. The CDR3 nucleotides read TGTGCCAGCAGCTTAAGAGACGGAGCAGCTAACTATGGCTACACCTTC. Encoded protein: CASSLRDGAANYGYTF.

This chain connects TRBV3-1 (or the pseudogene TRBV3-2) to TRBJ1-1; D is ambiguous. The germline V and J ends were trimmed by 9 bases and 4 bases, with 15 bases remaining between them. This CDR3 spans 13 amino acids. Germline V gives CDR1 LGHDT, CDR2 YNNKEL (reference sequence). CDR3 nucleotide sequence: TGTGCCAGTAAGGACGTTCGGGGCACTGAAGCTTTCTTT. Residues: CASKDVRGTEAFF.

V and J are TRBV4-2 and TRBJ2-1; TRBD2 matches 10 bases. Germline V gives CDR1 LGHNA, CDR2 YNFKEQ. The ends lost 5 bases at V and 3 bases at J; junction bases unmatched: 7. The CDR3 totals 16 residues. CDR3 residues: CASSSRASGGYNEQFF. The CDR3 DNA sequence: TGTGCCAGCAGCTCCCGGGCTAGCGGGGGCTACAATGAGCAGTTCTTC.

The CDR3 DNA is TGTGCCAGCAGTGAAGAGAGGCAGTATAATTCACCCCTCCACTTT. Its protein product is CASSEERQYNSPLHF. V and J are TRBV6-1 and TRBJ1-6, with D hard to call. Germline CDR1 reads MNHNS; CDR2 reads SASEGT. This CDR3 spans 15 amino acids. V dropped 1 base and J dropped 4 bases, with 8 bases sitting between them.

The rearrangement links TRBV30 to TRBJ2-3; D possibly corresponds to TRBD2 (5 bases). V was cut by 2 bases and J by 0 bases, with 12 bases left in between. This CDR3 has 15 residues. Per germline, CDR1 GTSNPN and CDR2 SVGIG (reference sequence). Here the CDR3 reads CAWSFGRGSTDTQYF. DNA for the CDR3: TGTGCCTGGAGTTTTGGCAGAGGGAGCACAGATACGCAGTATTTT. The full variable domain, with the rest looked up from reference TRBV30 and TRBJ2-3, is SQTIHQWPATLVQPVGSPLSLECTVEGTSNPNLYWYRQAAGRGLQLLFYSVGIGQISSEVPQNLSASRPQDRQFILSSKKLLLSDSGFYLCAWSFGRGSTDTQYFGPGTRLTVL.

This clone was detected once. The CDR3 sequence is CASSPLTGRNSPLHF. CDR3 DNA sequence: TGCGCCAGCAGCCCATTGACAGGGAGGAATTCACCCCTCCACTTT. The chain joins TRBV5-1 to TRBJ1-6; TRBD1 agrees at 7 bases. The CDR3 extends over 15 amino acids. Losses at the gene ends were 4 bases for V and 7 bases for J; bases not matched to a gene: 8. Germline V lookup: CDR1 SGHRS, CDR2 YFSETQ.

The V and J genes are TRBV9 and TRBJ1-2, with no clear D. V was shortened by 6 bases and J by 2 bases, with 14 bases between the two germline ends. From germline, CDR1 is SGDLS and CDR2 YYNGEE. The CDR3 contains 14 residues. The CDR3 DNA follows: TGTGCCAGCACCCCCGGTGGAGGCAACTATGGCTACACCTTC. This gives the protein CASTPGGGNYGYTF.

The chain combines TRBV5-1 with TRBJ2-5; weak D call: TRBD2 (6 bases). Germline lookup yields CDR1 SGHRS and CDR2 YFSETQ. The CDR3 extends over 13 amino acids. The V gene lost 1 base and the J gene lost 5 bases, with 9 bases spanning the gap. The CDR3 sequence is CASSLPSGETQYF. In DNA form, the CDR3 reads TGCGCCAGCAGCTTGCCCAGCGGGGAGACCCAGTACTTC.